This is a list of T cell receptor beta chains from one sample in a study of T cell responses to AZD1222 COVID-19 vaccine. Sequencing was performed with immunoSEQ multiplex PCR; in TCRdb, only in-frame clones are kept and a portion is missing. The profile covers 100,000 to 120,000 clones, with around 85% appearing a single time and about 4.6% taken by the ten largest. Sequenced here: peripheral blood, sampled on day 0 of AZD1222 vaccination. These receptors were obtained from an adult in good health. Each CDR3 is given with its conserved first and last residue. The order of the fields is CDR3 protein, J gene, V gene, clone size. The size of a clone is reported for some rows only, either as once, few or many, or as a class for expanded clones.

CASSSAPNEKLFF | TRBJ1-4 | TRBV5-1 | -
CASSGSAGTDTQYF | TRBJ2-3 | TRBV7-2 | -
CASSSYAQGQGSRYGYTF | TRBJ1-2 | TRBV28 | -
CASSSRQESSYEQYF | TRBJ2-7 | TRBV7-8 | -
CASTMTGPPEAFF | TRBJ1-1 | TRBV19 | once
CASSYALAGGETQYF | TRBJ2-5 | TRBV6-2/TRBV6-3 | -
CASSASGGASDEQFF | TRBJ2-1 | TRBV7-3 | -
CASSEDVTHGNTIYF | TRBJ1-3 | TRBV2 | -
CASSSGQDRGYTF | TRBJ1-2 | TRBV7-2 | -
CASSLRTGPPSF | TRBJ1-1 | TRBV7-8 | -
CASSYSQGAGEQYF | TRBJ2-7 | TRBV6-5 | -
CASSLRGGAATQYF | TRBJ2-3 | TRBV3-1/TRBV3-2 | -
CASSSGTRFDGFF | TRBJ1-1 | TRBV7-9 | -
CASSQDKGPTDTQYF | TRBJ2-3 | TRBV4-2 | -
CASSFGRGNEKLFF | TRBJ1-4 | TRBV27 | -
CASSHGARYGYTF | TRBJ1-2 | TRBV16 | -
CASSLGGAGYEQYF | TRBJ2-7 | TRBV7-2 | -
CSVEWGGRQYF | TRBJ2-5 | TRBV29-1 | few
CASNLQFSTGKYSNQPQHF | TRBJ1-5 | TRBV19 | few
CASSRLNYGYTF | TRBJ1-2 | TRBV28 | -
CASSQDTTSGGEQYF | TRBJ2-7 | TRBV3-1/TRBV3-2 | few
CASSYSASNSYEQYF | TRBJ2-7 | TRBV6-5 | -
CASSLLAGLSYEQYF | TRBJ2-7 | TRBV5-6 | -
CASSQDNLGALAGVSDTQYF | TRBJ2-3 | TRBV4-3 | -
CASSSLGGGTEAFF | TRBJ1-1 | TRBV5-5 | few
CASSDRDSMRPQHF | TRBJ1-5 | TRBV25-1 | -
CASSLEQGAGVNTEAFF | TRBJ1-1 | TRBV5-8 | -
CASSLFLGGGSYEQYF | TRBJ2-7 | TRBV7-9 | -
CASSYSTSGENNEQFF | TRBJ2-1 | TRBV5-6 | few
CAWSGALRDRANEKLFF | TRBJ1-4 | TRBV30 | -
CASSLGTNTEAFF | TRBJ1-1 | TRBV7-9 | -
CASSQGAGTDYGYTF | TRBJ1-2 | TRBV4-1 | -
CASRQGGQPQHF | TRBJ1-5 | TRBV19 | -
CASTRTGLYGYTF | TRBJ1-2 | TRBV19 | -
CASSFSQASYEQYF | TRBJ2-7 | TRBV28 | few